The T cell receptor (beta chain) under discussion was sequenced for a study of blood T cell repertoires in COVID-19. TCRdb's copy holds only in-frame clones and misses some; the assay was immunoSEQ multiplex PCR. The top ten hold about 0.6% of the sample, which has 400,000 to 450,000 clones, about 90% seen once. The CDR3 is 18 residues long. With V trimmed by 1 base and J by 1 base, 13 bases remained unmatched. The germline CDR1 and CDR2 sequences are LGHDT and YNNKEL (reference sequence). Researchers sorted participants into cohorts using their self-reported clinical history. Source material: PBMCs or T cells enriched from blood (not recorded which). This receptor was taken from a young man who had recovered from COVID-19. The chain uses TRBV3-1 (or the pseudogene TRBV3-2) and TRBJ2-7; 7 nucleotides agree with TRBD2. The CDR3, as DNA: TGTGCCAGCAGCCAAGCGAAGAGCGGCGGGAGAGGATCCTACGAGCAGTACTTC. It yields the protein CASSQAKSGGRGSYEQYF.